The source of this T cell receptor beta chain is a study of T cells after yellow fever vaccination. UMIs were added to TCR cDNA along with a universal primer site when it was made by 5'RACE template switching. TCRdb analysed the 5' RACE reads with MiXCR anew, one entry per CDR3 protein. There are roughly 330,000 distinct CDR3 sequences in the sample; roughly 4% occur only once, and about 24% lies in the top ten. The CDR3 consists of 15 residues. Germline lookup yields CDR1 SGHVS and CDR2 FNYEAQ. V lost 5 bases, J lost 2 bases, and 8 bases stayed unmatched. In this sample, this clonotype turned up many times.

The sequence was collected from a man between 18 and 35 years old who received the YFV17D yellow fever vaccine. Sample: PBMCs, taken 5 days after the yellow fever booster vaccination. The rearrangement uses TRBV7-6 and TRBJ2-5; the match to TRBD1 covers 7 bases. CDR3 protein: CASSLRQGFQETQYF. The DNA of the CDR3 is TGTGCCAGCAGCCTACGACAGGGATTTCAAGAGACCCAGTACTTC. Based on the CDR3 plus reference TRBV7-6 and TRBJ2-5, the full variable domain is GAGVSQSPRYKVTKRGQDVALRCDPISGHVSLYWYRQALGQGPEFLTYFNYEAQQDKSGLPNDRFSAERPEGSISTLTIQRTEQRDSAMYRCASSLRQGFQETQYFGPGTRLLVL.